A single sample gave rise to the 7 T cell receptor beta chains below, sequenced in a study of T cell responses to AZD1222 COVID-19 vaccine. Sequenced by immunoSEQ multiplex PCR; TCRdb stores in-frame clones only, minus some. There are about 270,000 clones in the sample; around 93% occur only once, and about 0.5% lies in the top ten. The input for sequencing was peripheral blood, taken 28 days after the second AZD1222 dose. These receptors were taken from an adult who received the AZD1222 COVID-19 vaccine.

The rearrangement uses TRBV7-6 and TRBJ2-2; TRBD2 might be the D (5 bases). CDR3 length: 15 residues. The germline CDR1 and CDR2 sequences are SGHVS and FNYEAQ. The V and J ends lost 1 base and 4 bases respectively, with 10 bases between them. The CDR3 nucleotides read TGTGCCAGCAGCTTAGTACTAGTTCCCACCGGGGAGCTGTTTTTT. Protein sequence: CASSLVLVPTGELFF.

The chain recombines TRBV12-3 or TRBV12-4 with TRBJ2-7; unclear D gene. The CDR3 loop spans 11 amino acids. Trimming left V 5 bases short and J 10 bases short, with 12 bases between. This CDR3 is CASSIRTFQYF. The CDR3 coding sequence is TGTGCCAGCAGTATCAGGACCTTTCAGTACTTC.

The CDR3 loop is CSVGHDNEQFF. CDR3 DNA sequence: TGCAGCGTTGGACATGACAATGAGCAGTTCTTC. The chain employs TRBV29-1 and TRBJ2-1, with D uncertain. V lost 4 bases, J lost 5 bases, and 6 bases lay in between. Germline CDR1 reads SQVTM; CDR2 reads ANQGSEA. The CDR3 loop spans 11 amino acids.

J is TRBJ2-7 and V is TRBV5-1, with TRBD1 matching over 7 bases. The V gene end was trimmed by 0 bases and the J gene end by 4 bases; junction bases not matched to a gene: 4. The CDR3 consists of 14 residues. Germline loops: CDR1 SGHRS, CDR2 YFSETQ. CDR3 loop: CASSLVQGKYEQYF. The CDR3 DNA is TGCGCCAGCAGCTTGGTACAGGGGAAATACGAGCAGTACTTC.

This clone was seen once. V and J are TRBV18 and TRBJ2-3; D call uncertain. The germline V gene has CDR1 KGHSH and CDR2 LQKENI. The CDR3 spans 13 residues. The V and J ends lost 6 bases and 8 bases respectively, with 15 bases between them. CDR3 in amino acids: CASSDMAPGTQYF. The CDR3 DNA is TGTGCCAGCTCCGACATGGCCCCCGGTACGCAGTATTTT.

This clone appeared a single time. DNA for the CDR3: TGCAGCGTTGGGGACAGGCCTCCTAACTATGGCTACACCTTC. This gives the protein CSVGDRPPNYGYTF. The gene calls are TRBV29-1 and TRBJ1-2; TRBD1 matches 8 bases. From germline, CDR1 is SQVTM and CDR2 ANQGSEA. The CDR3 covers 14 residues. After removal of 4 bases from V and 0 bases from J, the junction contained 4 bases not matched to a gene.

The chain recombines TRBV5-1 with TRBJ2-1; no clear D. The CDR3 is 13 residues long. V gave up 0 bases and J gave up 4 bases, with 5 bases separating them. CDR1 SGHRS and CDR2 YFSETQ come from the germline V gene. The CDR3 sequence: CASSLDTYNEQFF. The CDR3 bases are TGCGCCAGCAGCTTGGACACATACAATGAGCAGTTCTTC.